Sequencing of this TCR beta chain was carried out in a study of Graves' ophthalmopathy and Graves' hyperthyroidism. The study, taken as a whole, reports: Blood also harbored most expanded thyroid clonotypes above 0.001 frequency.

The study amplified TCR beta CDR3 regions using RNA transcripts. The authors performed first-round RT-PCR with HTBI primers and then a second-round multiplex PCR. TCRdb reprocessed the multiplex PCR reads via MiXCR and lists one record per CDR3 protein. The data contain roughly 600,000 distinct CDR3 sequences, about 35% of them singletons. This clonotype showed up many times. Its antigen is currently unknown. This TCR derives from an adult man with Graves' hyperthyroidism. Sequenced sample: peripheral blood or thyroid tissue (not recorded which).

CDR3 sequence: CATSRGSSYEQYF. CDR3 nucleotides: TGTGCCACCAGTCGCGGCAGCTCCTACGAGCAGTACTTC. The rearrangement uses TRBV24-1 and TRBJ2-7; D gene uncertain. The germline V gene has CDR1 KGHDR and CDR2 SFDVKD. V was clipped by 6 bases and J by 0 bases, with 8 bases between them. CDR3 size: 13 residues.